These 22 T cell receptor beta chains share one sample of origin, sequenced in a study of cytomegalovirus exposure and HLA in healthy donors. A multiplex PCR was run with 60 Vbeta primers and 13 Jbeta primers. Measured with immunoSEQ multiplex PCR; TCRdb has only the in-frame clones, and not every one. The repertoire consists of 160,000 or so clones, with roughly 79% occurring once and the leading ten covering over 4.5%. Material: PBMCs. The receptors were gathered from a woman younger than 30 in good health and CMV-seropositive.

V gene TRBV12-5 combines with J gene TRBJ2-1; D might be TRBD2 (5 bases). Trimming stripped 0 bases from V and 0 bases from J, with 9 bases between. Germline V gene lookup returns CDR1 LGHNT and CDR2 FRNRAP. The CDR3 contains 16 residues. CDR3: CASGLVLGSSYNEQFF. CDR3 DNA: TGTGCTAGTGGTTTGGTACTTGGGAGCTCCTACAATGAGCAGTTCTTC. Full variable domain (rest looked up from reference TRBV12-5 and TRBJ2-1): DARVTQTPRHKVTEMGQEVTMRCQPILGHNTVFWYRQTMMQGLELLAYFRNRAPLDDSGMPKDRFSAEMPDATLATLKIQPSEPRDSAVYFCASGLVLGSSYNEQFFGPGTRLTVL.

The V and J genes are TRBV7-8 and TRBJ1-1; TRBD1 agrees at 7 bases. Looked up from germline, CDR1 is SGHVS and CDR2 is FQNEAQ. V lost 4 bases to trimming and J lost 4 bases; unmatched junction nucleotides: 9. The CDR3 length is 15 residues. The CDR3 here is CASSSGQEGTTEAFF. DNA for the CDR3: TGTGCCAGCAGCTCCGGACAGGAAGGGACCACTGAAGCTTTCTTT. Supplemented by reference TRBV7-8 and TRBJ1-1, the full variable domain reads GAGVSQSPRYKVAKRGQDVALRCDPISGHVSLFWYQQALGQGPEFLTYFQNEAQLDKSGLPSDRFFAERPEGSVSTLKIQRTQQEDSAVYLCASSSGQEGTTEAFFGQGTRLTVV.

J is TRBJ2-7 and V is TRBV5-4; D uncertain. The CDR3 runs 16 residues. The V end lost 5 bases, the J end lost 0 bases, and 18 bases lay between the germline ends. Germline V gives CDR1 SGHNT, CDR2 YYREEE (reference sequence). The CDR3 DNA sequence: TGTGCCAGCAGTCCCGAGAGGAGTCGTAGCTCCTACGAGCAGTACTTC. Translated, it gives CASSPERSRSSYEQYF. The full variable domain, its missing parts supplied by reference TRBV5-4 and TRBJ2-7, is ETGVTQSPTHLIKTRGQQVTLRCSSQSGHNTVSWYQQALGQGPQFIFQYYREEENGRGNFPPRFSGLQFPNYSSELNVNALELDDSALYLCASSPERSRSSYEQYFGPGTRLTVT.

The chain combines TRBV7-9 with TRBJ2-7; 8 bases agree with TRBD1. Trimming took 4 bases from V and 5 from J; bases not matched to a gene: 10. CDR1 is SEHNR and CDR2 is FQNEAQ in the germline V gene (reference sequence). CDR3 size: 15 residues. CDR3 region: CASSSFRGRNHEQYF. DNA for the CDR3: TGTGCCAGCAGCTCGTTCAGGGGGCGCAACCACGAGCAGTACTTC.

The chain couples TRBV28 to TRBJ2-1; D may be TRBD2 (7 bases). This CDR3 spans 15 amino acids. Trimming left V 7 bases short and J 6 bases short, with 19 bases between. Germline loops: CDR1 MDHEN, CDR2 SYDVKM. CDR3 DNA: TGTGCCAGCAACTATTGGGGGGGCCCGGGCAATGAGCAGTTCTTC. Translation: CASNYWGGPGNEQFF. The entire variable domain, with the rest obtained from reference TRBV28 and TRBJ2-1, is as follows: DVKVTQSSRYLVKRTGEKVFLECVQDMDHENMFWYRQDPGLGLRLIYFSYDVKMKEKGDIPEGYSVSREKKERFSLILESASTNQTSMYLCASNYWGGPGNEQFFGPGTRLTVL.

The gene calls are TRBV7-2 and TRBJ2-7; D possibly corresponds to TRBD1 (6 bases). Germline lookup yields CDR1 SGHTA and CDR2 FQGNSA. V was shortened by 5 bases and J by 1 base, with 15 bases between the two germline ends. The CDR3 loop spans 15 amino acids. CDR3 bases: TGTGCCAGCAGCGATACTGGGACACTTTCCTACGAGCAGTACTTC. Translated, it gives CASSDTGTLSYEQYF.

This chain connects TRBV21-1 to TRBJ2-3; the table's D call, TRBD2, was not checked against the DNA. TRBV21-1 is a listed pseudogene. The CDR3 runs 16 residues. The CDR3 bases are TGTGCCAGCAGCACCCGGACTGTTTCTAGCACAGATACGCAGTATTTT. Its protein is CASSTRTVSSTDTQYF.

This chain links TRBV29-1 with TRBJ2-7, with 10 bases identical to TRBD1. The CDR3 runs 18 residues. Losses at the gene ends were 1 base for V and 0 bases for J; bases not matched to a gene: 12. Germline assignment: CDR1 SQVTM and CDR2 ANQGSEA. CDR3 sequence (DNA): TGCAGCGTTGAAGGAGGAAAGACAGGGGGCTTCCCCTCCTACGAGCAGTACTTC. Translating it yields CSVEGGKTGGFPSYEQYF.

The gene calls are TRBV9 and TRBJ2-1, with 9 bases that match TRBD2. This CDR3 has 17 amino acids. Per the germline V gene, CDR1 is SGDLS and CDR2 is YYNGEE. J gave up 0 bases and V 0 bases, and 4 bases lay outside the gene matches. CDR3 residues: CASSVGSGGLSYNEQFF. CDR3 in DNA: TGTGCCAGCAGCGTAGGTAGCGGGGGTCTCTCCTACAATGAGCAGTTCTTC.

The chain combines TRBV11-2 with TRBJ1-4, with 9 bases identical to TRBD1. J lost 7 bases, V lost 5 bases, and 8 bases had no gene match. The CDR3 runs 15 residues. Germline CDR1 is SGHAT and CDR2 is FQNNGV. The CDR3 spells CASSPPGQGREKLFF. The CDR3, as DNA: TGTGCCAGCAGCCCACCGGGACAGGGTCGTGAAAAACTGTTTTTT. Drawing the rest from reference TRBV11-2 and TRBJ1-4, the complete variable domain is EAGVAQSPRYKIIEKRQSVAFWCNPISGHATLYWYQQILGQGPKLLIQFQNNGVVDDSQLPKDRFSAERLKGVDSTLKIQPAKLEDSAVYLCASSPPGQGREKLFFGSGTQLSVL.

The rearrangement links TRBV6-5 to TRBJ2-3, with D perhaps TRBD1 (6 bases). CDR3 size: 15 residues. V dropped 0 bases and J dropped 0 bases, with 7 bases sitting between them. From germline, CDR1 is MNHEY and CDR2 SVGAGI. CDR3 nucleotide sequence: TGTGCCAGCAGTTACTCGCAGGGGAGCACAGATACGCAGTATTTT. Translating it yields CASSYSQGSTDTQYF.

The chain couples TRBV15 to TRBJ1-2; 9 bases fit TRBD1. CDR1 and CDR2 (germline): LNHNV, YYDKDF (reference sequence). The CDR3 sequence is 15 residues long. V shed 1 base, J shed 4 bases, and the junction held 4 bases outside the gene matches. For the CDR3, the DNA is TGTGCCACCAGCAGAGGAACAGGGGGCGGCTATGGCTACACCTTC. The encoded protein is CATSRGTGGGYGYTF.

The J gene is TRBJ2-7, the V gene TRBV20-1; TRBD2 agrees at 7 bases. The junction had 2 bases not matched to a gene; V was cut back by 5 bases and J by 4 bases. CDR1 DFQATT and CDR2 SNEGSKA come from the germline V gene (reference sequence). This CDR3 spans 11 amino acids. CDR3: CSAGRGYEQYF. The CDR3 nucleotides are TGCAGTGCTGGGAGGGGTTACGAGCAGTACTTC.

The chain links TRBV7-2 to TRBJ2-7; the D is unclear. CDR3 length equals 13 residues. Germline CDR1 and CDR2: SGHTA and FQGNSA. Trimming cost V 3 bases and J 5 bases, with 11 bases left between them. The CDR3 region is CASSFRTRNEQYF. The DNA of the CDR3 is TGTGCCAGCAGCTTCCGCACTCGTAACGAGCAGTACTTC. The full variable domain, with the rest looked up from reference TRBV7-2 and TRBJ2-7, is GAGVSQSPSNKVTEKGKDVELRCDPISGHTALYWYRQSLGQGLEFLIYFQGNSAPDKSGLPSDRFSAERTGGSVSTLTIQRTQQEDSAVYLCASSFRTRNEQYFGPGTRLTVT.

This clone was detected a few times. The chain links TRBV18 to TRBJ1-1; 10 bases agree with TRBD1. The trim removed 3 bases at V and 7 bases at J, leaving 8 bases unmatched. The CDR3 is made up of 15 amino acids. Germline loops: CDR1 KGHSH, CDR2 LQKENI. The CDR3 is CASSPDRGLLNEAFF. As DNA, the CDR3 is TGTGCCAGCTCACCCGACAGGGGGCTATTAAATGAAGCTTTCTTT.

The rearrangement uses TRBV5-6 and TRBJ2-5; no definite D call. V lost 2 bases to trimming and J lost 5 bases, with 13 bases between them. This CDR3 is built from 14 residues. Per germline, CDR1 SGHDT and CDR2 YYEEEE. The chain's CDR3 is CASSFLLVRETQYF. The CDR3 DNA reads TGTGCCAGCAGCTTCTTGTTAGTTCGGGAGACCCAGTACTTC.

Turning to this clone: Different DNA sequences within this sample yield the same CDR3. This chain joins TRBV9 and TRBJ1-3, with TRBD1 identical over 11 bases. After removal of 2 bases from V and 0 bases from J, the junction contained 4 bases not matched to a gene. This CDR3 spans 17 amino acids. Germline V gene lookup returns CDR1 SGDLS and CDR2 YYNGEE. CDR3 amino acids: CASSVGTGGNSGNTIYF. The CDR3 bases are TGTGCCAGCAGCGTGGGGACAGGGGGAAACTCTGGAAACACCATATATTTT.

The chain uses TRBV14 and TRBJ2-7, with 8 bases fitting TRBD2. Germline V lookup: CDR1 SGHDN, CDR2 FVKESK. This CDR3 spans 16 amino acids. V dropped 4 bases and J dropped 5; count of bases not matched to a gene: 13. The DNA for the CDR3 is TGTGCCAGCAGCCCCAGCGGGGGCCGACCGAGGGACGAGCAGTACTTC. This gives the protein CASSPSGGRPRDEQYF.

About this clone: The same CDR3 arises from other DNA sequences in this sample as well. The chain recombines TRBV20-1 with TRBJ1-1; no firm D call. CDR1 is DFQATT, CDR2 SNEGSKA, per germline (reference sequence). Trimming stripped 5 bases from V and 6 bases from J, with 10 bases between. This CDR3 contains 11 residues. CDR3 protein: CSAPKNPEAFF. In DNA form, the CDR3 reads TGCAGTGCTCCAAAAAATCCTGAAGCTTTCTTT.

V gene TRBV4-1 combines with J gene TRBJ2-7; D may be TRBD2 (5 bases). From germline, CDR1 is MGHRA and CDR2 YSYEKL. V was trimmed by 4 bases and J by 4 bases, leaving 17 bases between them. The length of the CDR3 is 15 residues. CDR3 protein: CASSPREGTAYEQYF. As DNA, the CDR3 is TGCGCCAGCAGCCCCCGTGAGGGAACGGCTTACGAGCAGTACTTC.

V is TRBV10-3 and J is TRBJ2-1; TRBD2 matches at 11 bases. The CDR3 loop spans 13 amino acids. CDR1 ENHRY and CDR2 SYGVKD come from the germline V gene. V lost 10 bases to trimming and J lost 5 bases; unmatched junction nucleotides: 4. The DNA of the CDR3 is TGTGCCACCCTGACTAGCGGGGACAATGAGCAGTTCTTC. This encodes CATLTSGDNEQFF.

The chain uses TRBV7-9 and TRBJ1-5, with D uncertain. The CDR3 is 14 residues long. Germline lookup yields CDR1 SEHNR and CDR2 FQNEAQ (reference sequence). V dropped 5 bases and J dropped 12 bases, with 20 bases sitting between them. The CDR3: CASSANEAIARQHF. The CDR3 coding sequence is TGTGCCAGCAGCGCAAACGAGGCTATTGCGCGCCAGCATTTT.